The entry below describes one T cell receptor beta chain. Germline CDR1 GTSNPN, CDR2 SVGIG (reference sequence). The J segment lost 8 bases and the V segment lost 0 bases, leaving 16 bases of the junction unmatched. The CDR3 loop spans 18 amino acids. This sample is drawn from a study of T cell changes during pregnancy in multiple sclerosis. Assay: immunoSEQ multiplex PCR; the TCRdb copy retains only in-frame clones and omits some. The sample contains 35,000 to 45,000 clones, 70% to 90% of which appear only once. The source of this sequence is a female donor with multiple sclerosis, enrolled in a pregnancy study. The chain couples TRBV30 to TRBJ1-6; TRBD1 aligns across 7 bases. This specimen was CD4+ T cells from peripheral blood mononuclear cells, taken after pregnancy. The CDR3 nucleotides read TGTGCCTGGAGTGTATCCTGGGGGGAAAAAGGGGGCGATTCACCCCTCCACTTT. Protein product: CAWSVSWGEKGGDSPLHF.